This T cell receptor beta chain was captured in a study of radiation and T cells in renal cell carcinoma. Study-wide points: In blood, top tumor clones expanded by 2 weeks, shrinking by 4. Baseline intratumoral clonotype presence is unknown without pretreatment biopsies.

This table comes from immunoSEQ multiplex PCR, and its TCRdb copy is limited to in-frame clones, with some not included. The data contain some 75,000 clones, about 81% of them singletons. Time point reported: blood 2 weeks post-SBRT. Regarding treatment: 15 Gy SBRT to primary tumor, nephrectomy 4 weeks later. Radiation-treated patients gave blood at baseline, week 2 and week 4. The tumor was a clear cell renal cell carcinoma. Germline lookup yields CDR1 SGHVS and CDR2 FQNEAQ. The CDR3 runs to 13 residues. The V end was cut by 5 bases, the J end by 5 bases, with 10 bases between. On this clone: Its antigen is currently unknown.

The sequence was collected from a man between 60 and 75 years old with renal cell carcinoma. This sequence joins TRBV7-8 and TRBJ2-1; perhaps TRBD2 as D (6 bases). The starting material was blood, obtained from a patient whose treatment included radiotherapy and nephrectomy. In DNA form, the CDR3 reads TGTGCCAGCAGCGCGGGACCAAACAATGAGCAGTTCTTC. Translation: CASSAGPNNEQFF.